The rows below give T cell receptor beta chains drawn from one sample of a study of blood T cell repertoires in COVID-19. Generated by immunoSEQ multiplex PCR, the TCRdb table keeps only in-frame clones and is missing some. The sample records some 64,000 clones, more than 75% being singletons. Sequencing was done on a sample of peripheral blood. These receptors all stem from a man in his fifties or sixties with COVID-19, enrolled during active disease. Both conserved end residues are part of each CDR3. D genes are given only for firm matches. Clone sizes are given selectively: once, few, many, or a class where the clone is expanded.

>TRBJ1-1|TRBV6-5|.|.
TGTGCCAGCGGGCGCTCGTTGAACACTGAAGCTTTCTTT
CASGRSLNTEAFF
>TRBJ2-3|TRBV5-1|TRBD1|few
TGCGCCAGTGAAGCGGGACAGGGAGCAGATACGCAGTATTTT
CASEAGQGADTQYF
>TRBJ2-7|TRBV7-9|.|.
TGTGCCAGCAGCTTATGGGCGGGGGCCCTCCTATACGAGCAGTACTTC
CASSLWAGALLYEQYF
>TRBJ2-5|TRBV30|.|.
TGTGCCTGGAGCCCAGGGCAAGAGACCCAGTACTTC
CAWSPGQETQYF
>TRBJ2-7|TRBV7-2|.|.
TGTGCCAGCAGCTCCTTCTACGAGCAGTACTTC
CASSSFYEQYF
>TRBJ2-7|TRBV6-2/TRBV6-3|TRBD2|few
TGTGCCAGCAGCGACGGACTAGCGGGATTTTACGAGCAGTACTTC
CASSDGLAGFYEQYF
>TRBJ2-2|TRBV2|TRBD2|.
TGTGCCACCAAACTAGCGGGAGAGGCCGGGGAGCTGTTTTTT
CATKLAGEAGELFF
>TRBJ2-2|TRBV2|.|.
TGTGCCAGCAGTGAAGGAGGGTCTGGGGAGCTGTTTTTT
CASSEGGSGELFF
>TRBJ1-5|TRBV2|.|few
TGTGCCAGCAGTGGGGCTCCACGAGGCAATCAGCCCCAGCATTTT
CASSGAPRGNQPQHF
>TRBJ2-7|TRBV2|.|.
TGTGCCAGCAGTGTAACAGGGGGAGGGTACGAGCAGTACTTC
CASSVTGGGYEQYF
>TRBJ1-1|TRBV12-3/TRBV12-4|.|.
TGTGCCAGCAGTCCGTACGGGAACACTGAAGCTTTCTTT
CASSPYGNTEAFF
>TRBJ1-2|TRBV28|.|.
TGTGCCAGCAGTTTGACAGACCCCGCCTATGGCTACACCTTC
CASSLTDPAYGYTF
>TRBJ2-7|TRBV5-1|TRBD1|.
TGCGCCAGCAGGGGAACAACCGGGACAGGCGTCTACGAGCAGTACTTC
CASRGTTGTGVYEQYF
>TRBJ1-5|TRBV24-1|.|.
TGTGCCACCAGTGATCGTCCGTCAGGAGGGCCCCAGCATTTT
CATSDRPSGGPQHF
>TRBJ2-1|TRBV20-1|.|few
TGCAGTGCGGCAGGGGGGTTAGCGGAGTTCTTC
CSAAGGLAEFF
>TRBJ2-2|TRBV2|TRBD2|.
TGTGCCAGCAGTCCACGGACTAGCGGTAACACCGGGGAGCTGTTTTTT
CASSPRTSGNTGELFF
>TRBJ2-7|TRBV2|TRBD1|.
TGTGCCAGCGGTACAGGGGGCTCCTACGAGCAGTACTTC
CASGTGGSYEQYF
>TRBJ1-4|TRBV6-4|.|many
TGTGCCAGCAGCTCCAGGGGTTTTGGTGAAAAACTGTTTTTT
CASSSRGFGEKLFF
>TRBJ2-6|TRBV4-1|.|.
TGCGCCAGCAGCCAAACTAGTGCCTCTGGGGCCAACGTCCTGACTTTC
CASSQTSASGANVLTF
>TRBJ2-7|TRBV7-2|.|.
TGTGCCAGCAGCTCAACAGCGAGGGACGAGCAGTACTTC
CASSSTARDEQYF
>TRBJ2-3|TRBV6-2/TRBV6-3|.|.
TGTGCCAGCAGCTCACTAGGGTGGGAGTATTTT
CASSSLGWEYF
>TRBJ2-1|TRBV13|TRBD1|.
TGTGCCAGCAGCCGGCGACAGGGTGACCGGGGCAATGAGCAGTTCTTC
CASSRRQGDRGNEQFF
>TRBJ1-5|TRBV6-1|.|few
TGTGCCAGCAGTGAAATCGGGTTCAATCAGCCCCAGCATTTT
CASSEIGFNQPQHF
>TRBJ1-2|TRBV30|.|.
TGTGCCTGGAACCCCGGGTCTGGCTACACCTTC
CAWNPGSGYTF
>TRBJ2-2|TRBV4-2|TRBD2|.
TGTGCCAGCAGCCAAGATCCCCGGGGGGGCGGGGAGCTGTTTTTT
CASSQDPRGGGELFF
>TRBJ2-3|TRBV10-2|.|.
TGCGCCAGCAGTGGGGTCGGTCCCTCGGGGGATACGCAGTATTTT
CASSGVGPSGDTQYF
>TRBJ1-4|TRBV19|TRBD1|.
TGTGCCAGTAGCGGACAGGGGAATGAAAAACTGTTTTTT
CASSGQGNEKLFF
>TRBJ1-6|TRBV2|TRBD1|.
TGTGCCAGCAGTTCCGGGACAGGGGGCGACTCACCCCTCCACTTT
CASSSGTGGDSPLHF
>TRBJ1-1|TRBV5-1|.|.
TGCGCCAGCAGCTCACAGGGTGTGGCGAACACTGAAGCTTTCTTT
CASSSQGVANTEAFF
>TRBJ2-7|TRBV6-5|.|.
TGTGCCAGCAGTACGACAGTCTCCTACGAGCAGTACTTC
CASSTTVSYEQYF
>TRBJ2-1|TRBV7-9|TRBD1|.
TGTGCCAGCACGGGCCTCGGACAGGTGTCGCATGAGCAGTTCTTC
CASTGLGQVSHEQFF
>TRBJ2-3|TRBV13|TRBD2|.
TGTGCCAGCAGCTCGCCCGTGGCGGCGGGGGCAGATACGCAGTATTTT
CASSSPVAAGADTQYF
>TRBJ2-7|TRBV21-1|.|.
TGTGCCAGCAACCCTAGGTGGGAGATCTACGAGCAGTACTTC
CASNPRWEIYEQYF